The 5 T cell receptor beta chains below all came from one sample that was sequenced in a study of T cells after yellow fever vaccination. TCRdb ran MiXCR on the 5' RACE reads and lists one entry per CDR3 protein. The sample holds roughly 400,000 distinct CDR3 sequences, 18% seen once. Sequencing was performed on PBMCs, taken before the yellow fever booster vaccination. The receptor set was obtained from a man younger than 30 who received the YFV17D yellow fever vaccine.

The sample holds a few counts of this clonotype. The V gene is TRBV5-1, the J gene TRBJ2-5; D not resolved. The length of the CDR3 is 15 residues. Germline V gives CDR1 SGHRS, CDR2 YFSETQ. The germline V and J ends were trimmed by 0 bases and 0 bases, with 9 bases remaining between them. The CDR3 protein is CASSLGFGDQETQYF. The CDR3 DNA sequence: TGCGCCAGCAGCTTGGGATTTGGGGACCAAGAGACCCAGTACTTC. The whole variable domain, remainder taken from reference TRBV5-1 and TRBJ2-5, is KAGVTQTPRYLIKTRGQQVTLSCSPISGHRSVSWYQQTPGQGLQFLFEYFSETQRNKGNFPGRFSGRQFSNSRSEMNVSTLELGDSALYLCASSLGFGDQETQYFGPGTRLLVL.

This chain connects TRBV10-3 to TRBJ2-5, with 7 bases lining up with TRBD1. The junction had 6 bases not matched to a gene; V was cut back by 3 bases and J by 2 bases. The germline CDR1 and CDR2 sequences are ENHRY and SYGVKD. CDR3 size: 15 residues. In nucleotides, the CDR3 is TGTGCCATCAGTGACCCGGACAGGCCGCAAGAGACCCAGTACTTC. As protein: CAISDPDRPQETQYF.

V is TRBV5-1 and J is TRBJ1-2, with D unclear. V was shortened by 0 bases and J by 5 bases, with 11 bases between the two germline ends. This CDR3 is built from 14 residues. Germline V gene data show CDR1 as SGHRS and CDR2 as YFSETQ. This CDR3 reads CASSLAALGYGYTF. CDR3 nucleotide sequence: TGCGCCAGCAGCTTGGCGGCGTTAGGGTATGGCTACACCTTC.

This clonotype was seen a few times. The chain couples TRBV9 to TRBJ2-3; no definite D call. Looked up from germline, CDR1 is SGDLS and CDR2 is YYNGEE. The V end was cut by 0 bases, the J end by 3 bases, with 11 bases between. This CDR3 comprises 15 residues. The CDR3 here is CASSVDGVITDTQYF. CDR3 nucleotides: TGTGCCAGCAGCGTAGATGGCGTTATTACAGATACGCAGTATTTT.

This chain uses TRBV29-1 with TRBJ1-2, with unresolved D. The CDR3 has 11 amino acids. Germline CDR1 SQVTM, CDR2 ANQGSEA. Deletions cut 4 bases from V and 3 bases from J, with 6 bases between. CDR3 protein: CSVARDYGYTF. The CDR3 nucleotides are TGCAGCGTTGCGAGGGACTATGGCTACACCTTC.